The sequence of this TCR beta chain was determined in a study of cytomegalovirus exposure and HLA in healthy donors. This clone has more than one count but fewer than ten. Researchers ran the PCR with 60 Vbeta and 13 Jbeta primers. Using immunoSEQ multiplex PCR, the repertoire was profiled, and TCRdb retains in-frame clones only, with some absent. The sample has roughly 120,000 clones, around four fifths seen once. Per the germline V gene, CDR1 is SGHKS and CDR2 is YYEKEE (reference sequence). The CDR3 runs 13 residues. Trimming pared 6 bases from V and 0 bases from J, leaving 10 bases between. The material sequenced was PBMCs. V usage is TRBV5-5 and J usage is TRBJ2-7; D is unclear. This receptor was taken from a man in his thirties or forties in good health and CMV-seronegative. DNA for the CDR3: TGTGCCAGCATAGCTCCCAACTCCTACGAGCAGTACTTC. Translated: CASIAPNSYEQYF.